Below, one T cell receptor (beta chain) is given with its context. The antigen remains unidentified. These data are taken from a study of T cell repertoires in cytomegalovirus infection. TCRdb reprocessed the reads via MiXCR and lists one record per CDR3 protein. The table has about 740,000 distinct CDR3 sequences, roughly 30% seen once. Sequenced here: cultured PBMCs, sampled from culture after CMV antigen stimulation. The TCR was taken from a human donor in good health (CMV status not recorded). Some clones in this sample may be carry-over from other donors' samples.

The CDR3 loop reads CASSPPRTNYGYTF. In DNA, the CDR3 is TGTGCCAGCAGCCCCCCCCGAACTAACTATGGCTACACCTTC. This sequence joins TRBV7-6 and TRBJ1-2; unclear D gene. V was shortened by 5 bases and J by 0 bases, with 10 bases between the two germline ends. Looked up from germline, CDR1 is SGHVS and CDR2 is FNYEAQ. This CDR3 region has 14 residues.